Sequencing of this TCR beta chain was carried out in a study of T cells in Graves' hyperthyroidism and ophthalmopathy. The study, taken as a whole, reports: In simple terms, a model built on 13 V-J features told ophthalmopathy apart from stable hyperthyroidism.

The CDR3 regions of TCR beta were amplified from RNA transcripts. With the HTBI primer set, the TCR CDR3 went through a first round of RT-PCR. TCRdb called the multiplex PCR reads again in MiXCR, with one record for every CDR3 protein. The table has under 350,000 distinct CDR3 sequences, 18% seen once. The sample holds many counts of this clonotype. Its antigen is as yet unknown. The clonotype originates from a woman aged 50 to 65 with Graves' hyperthyroidism. The sequenced material came from blood.

This CDR3 reads CASSSYGGGTDTQYF. Written as DNA, the CDR3 is TGTGCCAGCAGTTCCTACGGGGGGGGCACAGATACGCAGTATTTT. This rearrangement joins TRBV12-3 or TRBV12-4 to TRBJ2-3; TRBD2 matches 8 bases. Trimming took 4 bases from V and 1 from J; bases not matched to a gene: 4. The CDR3 has 15 amino acids.